This TCR beta chain was captured by sequencing in a study of spatial heterogeneity in lung cancer. CDR3 length: 14 residues. The V end lost 5 bases, the J end lost 3 bases, and 11 bases lay between the germline ends. The germline gives CDR1 LGHNA, CDR2 YNFKEQ. Overall study results and limits: Counts of expanded intratumoral alpha and beta TCRs tracked tumor mutation counts.

This clonotype was observed at least ten times. Its antigen remains unidentified. One entry per CDR3 protein, called by TCRdb with MiXCR from the 5' RACE reads. Of fewer than 11,000 distinct CDR3 sequences listed, approximately 8% are singletons. Noted time point: sample taken at primary tumor resection. The chain employs TRBV4-2 and TRBJ1-5; D remains ambiguous. The clonotype was recovered from a male donor with early-stage non-small cell lung cancer. The input for sequencing was lung tumor tissue, taken at surgery. For the CDR3, the DNA is TGTGCCAGCAGCTCAAAGGACCTCAATCAGCCCCAGCATTTT. This sequence encodes CASSSKDLNQPQHF.